One TCR beta chain is described in this entry. Antigen: not known. This entry belongs to a study of cytotoxic CD8 clonotypes in ibrutinib-treated CLL. As for the study in general: The study included 11 relapsed/refractory and roughly 16 treatment-naive patients; roughly 17 had IGHV unmutated disease. Mean per-sample yields comprised 255,043 productive templates and 94,082 productive rearrangements.

Study-wide findings and caveats: Public clonotypes occurred uncommonly; on treatment, they contracted or remained stable. Researchers report that baseline clonality outpaced age-matched healthy donors and tracked circulating CD8+ T-cell counts.

Measured with immunoSEQ multiplex PCR; TCRdb has only the in-frame clones, and not every one. This sample has 150,000 or so clones, with over 60% found just once. The ends were cut back, 8 bases at V and 1 base at J, with 14 bases in the middle. The CDR3 has 14 residues. CDR1 MDHEN and CDR2 SYDVKM come from the germline V gene. The TCR was taken from a human donor with chronic lymphocytic leukemia. Specimen: PBMCs, collected after 12 months of ibrutinib treatment. J is TRBJ1-1 and V is TRBV28; maybe TRBD1 (6 bases). Written as DNA, the CDR3 is TGTGCCAGCGGTTCATCGACAGGGAACACTGAAGCTTTCTTT. It encodes CASGSSTGNTEAFF.